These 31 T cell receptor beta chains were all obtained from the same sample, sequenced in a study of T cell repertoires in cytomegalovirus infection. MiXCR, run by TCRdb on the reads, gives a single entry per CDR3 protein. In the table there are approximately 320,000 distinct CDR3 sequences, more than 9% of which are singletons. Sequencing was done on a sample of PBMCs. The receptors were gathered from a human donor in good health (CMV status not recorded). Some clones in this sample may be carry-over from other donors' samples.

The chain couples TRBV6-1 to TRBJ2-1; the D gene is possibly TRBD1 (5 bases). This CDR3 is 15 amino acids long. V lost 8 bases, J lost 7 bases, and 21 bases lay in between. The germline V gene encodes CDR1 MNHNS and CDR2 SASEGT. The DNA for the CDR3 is TGTGCCAGCCCAGTGAAAGGGGCCCAGGGAAATGAGCAGTTCTTC. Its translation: CASPVKGAQGNEQFF.

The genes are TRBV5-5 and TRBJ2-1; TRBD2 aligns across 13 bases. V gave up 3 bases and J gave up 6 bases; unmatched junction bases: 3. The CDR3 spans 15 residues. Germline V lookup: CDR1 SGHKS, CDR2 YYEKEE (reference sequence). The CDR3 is CASSWGTSGANEQFF. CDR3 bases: TGTGCCAGCAGCTGGGGGACTAGCGGGGCCAATGAGCAGTTCTTC.

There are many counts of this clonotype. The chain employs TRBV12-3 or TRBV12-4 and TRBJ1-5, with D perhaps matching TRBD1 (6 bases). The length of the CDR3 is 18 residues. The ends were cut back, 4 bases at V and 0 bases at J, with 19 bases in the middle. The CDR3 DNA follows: TGTGCCAGCAGTTCTTCTATACCTTACAGGGTTAGCAATCAGCCCCAGCATTTT. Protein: CASSSSIPYRVSNQPQHF.

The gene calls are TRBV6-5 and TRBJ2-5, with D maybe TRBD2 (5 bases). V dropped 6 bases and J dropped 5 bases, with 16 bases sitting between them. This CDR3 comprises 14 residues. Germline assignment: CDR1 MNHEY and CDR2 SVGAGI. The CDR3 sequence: CASSPSGPRETQYF. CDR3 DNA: TGTGCCAGCAGCCCCAGCGGCCCCAGGGAGACCCAGTACTTC.

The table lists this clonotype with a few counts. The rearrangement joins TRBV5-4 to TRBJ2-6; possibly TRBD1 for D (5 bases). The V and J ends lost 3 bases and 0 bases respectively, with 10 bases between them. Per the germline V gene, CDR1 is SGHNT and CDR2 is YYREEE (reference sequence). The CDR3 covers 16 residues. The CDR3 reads CASSSGRVSGANVLTF. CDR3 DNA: TGTGCCAGCAGCTCGGGCAGGGTCTCTGGGGCCAACGTCCTGACTTTC.

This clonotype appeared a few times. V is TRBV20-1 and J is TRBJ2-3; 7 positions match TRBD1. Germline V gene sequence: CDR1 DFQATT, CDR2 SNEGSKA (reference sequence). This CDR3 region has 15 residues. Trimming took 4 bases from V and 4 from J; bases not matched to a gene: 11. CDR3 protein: CSAIQLTGPPDTQYF. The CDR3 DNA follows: TGCAGTGCTATCCAACTGACAGGGCCGCCAGATACGCAGTATTTT.

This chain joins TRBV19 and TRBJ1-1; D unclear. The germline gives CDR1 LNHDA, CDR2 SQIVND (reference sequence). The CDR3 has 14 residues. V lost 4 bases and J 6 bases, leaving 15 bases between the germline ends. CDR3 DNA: TGTGCCAGTAGTACCGACACGATATCGCCTGAAGCTTTCTTT. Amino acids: CASSTDTISPEAFF.

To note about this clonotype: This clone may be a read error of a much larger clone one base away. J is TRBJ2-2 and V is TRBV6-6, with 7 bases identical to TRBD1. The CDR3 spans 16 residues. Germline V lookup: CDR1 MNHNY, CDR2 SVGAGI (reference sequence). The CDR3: CASRVVGTVNTGEMFF. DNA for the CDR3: TGTGCCAGCAGAGTTGTAGGGACAGTGAACACCGGGGAGATGTTTTTT.

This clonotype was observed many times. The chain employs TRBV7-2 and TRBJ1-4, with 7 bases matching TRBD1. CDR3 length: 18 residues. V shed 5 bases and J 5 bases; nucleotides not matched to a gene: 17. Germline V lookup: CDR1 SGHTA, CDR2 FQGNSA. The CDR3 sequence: CASSPRDYRQGGNEKLFF. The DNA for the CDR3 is TGTGCCAGCAGCCCCCGAGACTATAGACAGGGCGGAAATGAAAAACTGTTTTTT.

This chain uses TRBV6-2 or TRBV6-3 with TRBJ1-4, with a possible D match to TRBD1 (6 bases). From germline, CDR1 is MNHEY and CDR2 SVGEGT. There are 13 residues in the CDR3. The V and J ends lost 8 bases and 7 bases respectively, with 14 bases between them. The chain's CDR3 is CASVQGGSEKLFF. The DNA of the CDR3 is TGTGCCAGCGTACAAGGGGGGAGTGAAAAACTGTTTTTT.

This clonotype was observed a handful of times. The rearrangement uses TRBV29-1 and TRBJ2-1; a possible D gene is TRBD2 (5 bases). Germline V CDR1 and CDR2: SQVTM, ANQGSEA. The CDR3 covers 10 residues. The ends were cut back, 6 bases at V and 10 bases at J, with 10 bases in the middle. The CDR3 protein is CSVLSAEQFF. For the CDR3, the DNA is TGCAGCGTCCTTAGCGCGGAGCAGTTCTTC.

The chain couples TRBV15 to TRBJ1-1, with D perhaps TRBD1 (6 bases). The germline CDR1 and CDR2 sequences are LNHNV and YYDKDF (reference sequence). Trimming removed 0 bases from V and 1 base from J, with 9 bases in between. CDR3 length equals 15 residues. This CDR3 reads CATSRDRQENTEAFF. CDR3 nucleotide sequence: TGTGCCACCAGCAGAGATCGACAGGAGAACACTGAAGCTTTCTTT. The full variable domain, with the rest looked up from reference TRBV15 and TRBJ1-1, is DAMVIQNPRYQVTQFGKPVTLSCSQTLNHNVMYWYQQKSSQAPKLLFHYYDKDFNNEADTPDNFQSRRPNTSFCFLDIRSPGLGDTAMYLCATSRDRQENTEAFFGQGTRLTVV.

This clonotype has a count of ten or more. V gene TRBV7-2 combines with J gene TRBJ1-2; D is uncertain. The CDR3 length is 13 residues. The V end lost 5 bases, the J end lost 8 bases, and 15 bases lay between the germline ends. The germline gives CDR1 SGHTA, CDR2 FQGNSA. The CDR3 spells CASSPGGQRGYTF. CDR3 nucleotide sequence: TGTGCCAGCAGCCCCGGAGGCCAGAGGGGCTACACCTTC. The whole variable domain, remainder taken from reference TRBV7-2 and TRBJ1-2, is GAGVSQSPSNKVTEKGKDVELRCDPISGHTALYWYRQSLGQGLEFLIYFQGNSAPDKSGLPSDRFSAERTGGSVSTLTIQRTQQEDSAVYLCASSPGGQRGYTFGSGTRLTVV.

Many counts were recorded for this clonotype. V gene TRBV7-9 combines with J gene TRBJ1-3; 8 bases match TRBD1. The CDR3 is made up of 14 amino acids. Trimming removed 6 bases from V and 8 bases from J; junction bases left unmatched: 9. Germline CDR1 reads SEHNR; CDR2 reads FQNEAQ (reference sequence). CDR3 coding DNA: TGTGCCAGCAGACCCTCAGGGGGCCAATACACCATATATTTT. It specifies CASRPSGGQYTIYF.

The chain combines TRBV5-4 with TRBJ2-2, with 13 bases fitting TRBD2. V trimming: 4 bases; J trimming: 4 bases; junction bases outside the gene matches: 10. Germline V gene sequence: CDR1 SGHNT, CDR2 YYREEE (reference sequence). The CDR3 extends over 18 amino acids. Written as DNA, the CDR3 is TGTGCCAGCAGCCGGGAGGGGGGACTAGCGGGACGCACCGGGGAGCTGTTTTTT. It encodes CASSREGGLAGRTGELFF.

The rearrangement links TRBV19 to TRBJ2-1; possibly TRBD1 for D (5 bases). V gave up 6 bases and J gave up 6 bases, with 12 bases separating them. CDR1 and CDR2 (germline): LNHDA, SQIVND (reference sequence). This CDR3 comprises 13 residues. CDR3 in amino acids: CASSQGNSNEQFF. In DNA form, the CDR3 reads TGTGCCAGTAGCCAGGGTAATTCCAATGAGCAGTTCTTC.

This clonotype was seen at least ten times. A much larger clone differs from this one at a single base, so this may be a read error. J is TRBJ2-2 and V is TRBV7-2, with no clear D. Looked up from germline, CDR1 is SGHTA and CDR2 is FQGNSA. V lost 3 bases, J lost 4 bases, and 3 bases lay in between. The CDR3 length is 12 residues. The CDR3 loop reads CASSFITGELFF. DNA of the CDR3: TGTGCCAGCAGCTTTATCACCGGGGAGCTGTTTTTT.

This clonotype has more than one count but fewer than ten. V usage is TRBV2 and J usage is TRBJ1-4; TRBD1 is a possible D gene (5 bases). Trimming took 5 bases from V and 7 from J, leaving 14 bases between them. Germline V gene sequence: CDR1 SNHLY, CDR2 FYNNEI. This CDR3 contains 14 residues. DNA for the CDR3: TGTGCCAGCAGTCGGGACGGCGGGGGTGAAAAACTGTTTTTT. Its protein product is CASSRDGGGEKLFF.

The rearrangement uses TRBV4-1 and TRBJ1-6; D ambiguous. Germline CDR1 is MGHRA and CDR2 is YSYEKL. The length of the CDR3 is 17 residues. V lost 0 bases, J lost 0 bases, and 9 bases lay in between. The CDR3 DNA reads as TGCGCCAGCAGCCAAGATAGGCACGGCTCCTATAATTCACCCCTCCACTTT. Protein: CASSQDRHGSYNSPLHF.

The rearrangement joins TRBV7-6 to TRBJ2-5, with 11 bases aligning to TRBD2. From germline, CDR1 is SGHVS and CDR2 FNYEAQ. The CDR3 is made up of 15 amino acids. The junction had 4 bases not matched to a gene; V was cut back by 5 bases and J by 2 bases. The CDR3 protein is CASSVTSGTQETQYF. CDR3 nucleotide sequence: TGTGCCAGCAGCGTGACTAGCGGGACACAAGAGACCCAGTACTTC.

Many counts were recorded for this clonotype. The DNA of the CDR3 is TGTGCCAGCAGTGACTGGGGTGGCTACACCTTC. It codes for CASSDWGGYTF. J is TRBJ1-2 and V is TRBV25-1; the D is unclear. V lost 3 bases and J 7 bases, leaving 6 bases between the germline ends. The CDR3 length is 11 residues. CDR1 is MGHDK, CDR2 SYGVNS, per germline.

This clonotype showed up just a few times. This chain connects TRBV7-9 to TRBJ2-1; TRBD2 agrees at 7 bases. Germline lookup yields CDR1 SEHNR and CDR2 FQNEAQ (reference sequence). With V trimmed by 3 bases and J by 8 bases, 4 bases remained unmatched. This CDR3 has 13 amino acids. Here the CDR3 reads CASSFTSVHEQFF. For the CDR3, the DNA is TGTGCCAGCAGCTTCACTAGCGTCCATGAGCAGTTCTTC.

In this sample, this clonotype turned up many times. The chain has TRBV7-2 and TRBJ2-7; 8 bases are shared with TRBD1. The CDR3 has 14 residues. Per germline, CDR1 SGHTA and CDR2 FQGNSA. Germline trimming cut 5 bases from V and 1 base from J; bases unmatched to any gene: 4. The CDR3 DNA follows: TGTGCCAGCAGCGGCAGGGGGCGATCCTACGAGCAGTACTTC. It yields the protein CASSGRGRSYEQYF.

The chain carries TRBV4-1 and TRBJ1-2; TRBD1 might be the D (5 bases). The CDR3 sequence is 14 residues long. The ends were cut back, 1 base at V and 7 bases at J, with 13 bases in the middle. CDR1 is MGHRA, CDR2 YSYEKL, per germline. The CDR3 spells CASSQVNRGGGYTF. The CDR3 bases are TGCGCCAGCAGCCAAGTAAATCGGGGGGGTGGCTACACCTTC.

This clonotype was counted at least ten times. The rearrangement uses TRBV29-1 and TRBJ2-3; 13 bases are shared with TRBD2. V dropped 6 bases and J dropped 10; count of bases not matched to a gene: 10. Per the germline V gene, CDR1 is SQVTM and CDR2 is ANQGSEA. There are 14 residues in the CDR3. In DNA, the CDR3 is TGCAGCGTCTCAACTAGCGGGGGGGCTGAGGCGCAGTATTTT. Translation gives CSVSTSGGAEAQYF.

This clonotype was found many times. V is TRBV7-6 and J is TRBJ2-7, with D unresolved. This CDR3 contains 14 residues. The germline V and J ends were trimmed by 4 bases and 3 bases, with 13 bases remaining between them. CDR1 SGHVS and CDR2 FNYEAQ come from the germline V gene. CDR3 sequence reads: CASSSTERVYEQYF. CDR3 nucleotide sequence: TGTGCCAGCAGCTCGACGGAGAGAGTCTACGAGCAGTACTTC.

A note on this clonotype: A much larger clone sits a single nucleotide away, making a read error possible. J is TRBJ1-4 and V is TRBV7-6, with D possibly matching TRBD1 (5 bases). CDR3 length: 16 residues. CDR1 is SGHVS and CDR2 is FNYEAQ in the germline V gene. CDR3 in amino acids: CASSHNRGPGSENLFF. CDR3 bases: TGTGCCAGCAGCCACAACCGGGGCCCCGGAAGTGAAAATCTGTTTTTT.

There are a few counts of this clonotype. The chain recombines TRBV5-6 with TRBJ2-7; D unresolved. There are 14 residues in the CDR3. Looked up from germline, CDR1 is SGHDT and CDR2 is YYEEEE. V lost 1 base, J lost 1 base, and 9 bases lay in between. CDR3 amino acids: CASSLRASSYEQYF. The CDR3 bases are TGTGCCAGCAGCTTGAGGGCCAGTTCCTACGAGCAGTACTTC. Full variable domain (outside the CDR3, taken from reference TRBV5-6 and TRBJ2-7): DAGVTQSPTHLIKTRGQQVTLRCSPKSGHDTVSWYQQALGQGPQFIFQYYEEEERQRGNFPDRFSGHQFPNYSSELNVNALLLGDSALYLCASSLRASSYEQYFGPGTRLTVT.

Here the CDR3 reads CASSVGQALNSPLHF. The CDR3 DNA reads as TGTGCCAGCAGTGTGGGACAGGCTCTCAATTCACCCCTCCACTTT. The V and J genes are TRBV6-1 and TRBJ1-6, with 8 bases fitting TRBD1. This CDR3 has 15 amino acids. V gave up 4 bases and J gave up 7 bases; unmatched junction bases: 6. Germline assignment: CDR1 MNHNS and CDR2 SASEGT.

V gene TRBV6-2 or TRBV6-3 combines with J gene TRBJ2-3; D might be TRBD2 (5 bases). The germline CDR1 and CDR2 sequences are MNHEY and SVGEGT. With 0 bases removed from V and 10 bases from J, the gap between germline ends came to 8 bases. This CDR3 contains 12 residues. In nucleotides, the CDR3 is TGTGCCAGCAGTTACTCCCTAGCCCCGCAGTATTTT. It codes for CASSYSLAPQYF.

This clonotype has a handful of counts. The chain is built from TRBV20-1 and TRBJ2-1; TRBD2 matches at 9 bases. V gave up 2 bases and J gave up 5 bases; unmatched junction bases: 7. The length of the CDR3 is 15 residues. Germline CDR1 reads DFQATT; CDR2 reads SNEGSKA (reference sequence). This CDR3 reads CSARRRGGANNEQFF. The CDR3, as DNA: TGCAGTGCTAGAAGGCGCGGGGGGGCAAACAATGAGCAGTTCTTC.